These 32 T cell receptor beta chains originate from one sample sequenced in a study of blood T cell repertoires in COVID-19. The repertoire was sequenced with immunoSEQ multiplex PCR; TCRdb's copy has only in-frame clones and lacks some. This sample yields 170,000 or so clones, of which about 86% are seen a single time; approximately 7% belongs to the top ten. Material for sequencing was peripheral blood. The source of these receptors is a man aged 45-65 years with active or convalescent COVID-19.

The sample holds one count of this clone. The rearrangement uses TRBV11-2 and TRBJ1-4; TRBD1 matches at 9 bases. V shed 5 bases, J shed 4 bases, and the junction held 11 bases outside the gene matches. Germline V gives CDR1 SGHAT, CDR2 FQNNGV. The CDR3 is made up of 17 amino acids. The CDR3 loop is CASSVYRTGVVNEKLFF. In DNA form, the CDR3 reads TGTGCCAGCAGCGTATATAGGACAGGGGTGGTTAATGAAAAACTGTTTTTT.

The V call is TRBV7-9, the J call TRBJ2-3; perhaps TRBD2 as D (7 bases). CDR1 and CDR2 (germline): SEHNR, FQNEAQ (reference sequence). CDR3 length equals 15 residues. The V end was cut by 3 bases, the J end by 6 bases, with 16 bases between. The CDR3 here is CASSFSGGHMDTQYF. DNA for the CDR3: TGTGCCAGCAGCTTCTCGGGGGGCCACATGGATACGCAGTATTTT.

The chain employs TRBV28 and TRBJ1-5; TRBD1 might be the D (5 bases). V dropped 6 bases and J dropped 5 bases, with 17 bases sitting between them. The CDR3 loop spans 15 amino acids. CDR1 is MDHEN and CDR2 is SYDVKM in the germline V gene. CDR3 sequence reads: CASSSYRYGYQPQHF. CDR3 bases: TGTGCCAGCAGCAGTTACAGGTACGGCTATCAGCCCCAGCATTTT.

For the CDR3, the DNA is TGTGCCAGCAGCGCGGAGGTGGGTGAAAAACTGTTTTTT. This sequence encodes CASSAEVGEKLFF. V and J are TRBV9 and TRBJ1-4; D not certain. CDR3 size: 13 residues. Germline assignment: CDR1 SGDLS and CDR2 YYNGEE. V gave up 3 bases and J gave up 7 bases, with 10 bases separating them.

The V and J genes are TRBV5-1 and TRBJ1-1; D is possibly TRBD1 (5 bases). Between the trimmed V and J ends, which lost 0 bases and 0 bases, there was a span of 6 bases. This CDR3 contains 14 residues. Germline V gene sequence: CDR1 SGHRS, CDR2 YFSETQ. CDR3 bases: TGCGCCAGCAGCTTGGGACAGATGAACACTGAAGCTTTCTTT. Protein: CASSLGQMNTEAFF. The full variable domain, completed using reference TRBV5-1 and TRBJ1-1, is KAGVTQTPRYLIKTRGQQVTLSCSPISGHRSVSWYQQTPGQGLQFLFEYFSETQRNKGNFPGRFSGRQFSNSRSEMNVSTLELGDSALYLCASSLGQMNTEAFFGQGTRLTVV.

V and J are TRBV6-1 and TRBJ1-1; D remains ambiguous. Between the trimmed V and J ends, which lost 3 bases and 6 bases, there was a span of 11 bases. Germline assignment: CDR1 MNHNS and CDR2 SASEGT. This CDR3 contains 13 residues. CDR3 amino acids: CASSDSLPSEAFF. CDR3 nucleotides: TGTGCCAGCAGTGATTCCCTCCCCTCTGAAGCTTTCTTT.

The chain couples TRBV11-1 to TRBJ2-5; 9 positions match TRBD1. The CDR3 covers 15 residues. Germline values: CDR1 SGHAT, CDR2 FQDESV (reference sequence). J lost 2 bases, V lost 3 bases, and 4 bases had no gene match. CDR3 sequence: CASSFGDREQETQYF. In DNA form, the CDR3 reads TGTGCCAGCAGCTTTGGGGACAGGGAACAAGAGACCCAGTACTTC.

The chain combines TRBV2 with TRBJ2-7; 7 bases agree with TRBD1. Germline V gene data show CDR1 as SNHLY and CDR2 as FYNNEI. This CDR3 has 16 amino acids. V dropped 7 bases and J dropped 6; count of bases not matched to a gene: 18. Here the CDR3 DNA reads TGTGCCAGCACTAGAGAAAGGGCAGGGGGTGCCGGCGAGCAGTACTTC. Residues: CASTRERAGGAGEQYF.

CDR3 amino acids: CASSRGDYGYTF. The DNA of the CDR3 is TGCGCCAGCAGCCGGGGGGACTATGGCTACACCTTC. The chain employs TRBV4-3 and TRBJ1-2; a possible D gene is TRBD1 (5 bases). Trimming pared 4 bases from V and 3 bases from J, leaving 6 bases between. Germline CDR1 is LGHNA and CDR2 is YSLEER. The CDR3 contains 12 residues.

This chain links TRBV4-3 with TRBJ1-3, with D possibly matching TRBD1 (5 bases). CDR1 and CDR2 from the germline V gene are LGHNA and YSLEER. CDR3 length equals 15 residues. V lost 4 bases and J 4 bases, leaving 14 bases between the germline ends. The chain's CDR3 is CASSPEGDYGNTIYF. In nucleotides, the CDR3 is TGCGCCAGCAGCCCCGAAGGGGATTACGGAAACACCATATATTTT.

The V call is TRBV19, the J call TRBJ1-5; TRBD1 might be the D (5 bases). Germline CDR1 LNHDA, CDR2 SQIVND (reference sequence). The CDR3 sequence is 15 residues long. The V end lost 7 bases, the J end lost 0 bases, and 13 bases lay between the germline ends. Written as DNA, the CDR3 is TGTGCCAGTACCGACAGCCCATATAGCAATCAGCCCCAGCATTTT. Its protein product is CASTDSPYSNQPQHF.

There are a few counts of this clone. The chain carries TRBV9 and TRBJ1-6; possibly TRBD1 for D (5 bases). CDR1 and CDR2 (germline): SGDLS, YYNGEE. The CDR3 contains 14 residues. V was pared by 4 bases and J by 6 bases, with 11 bases between. The CDR3 region is CASSTTEPNSPLHF. CDR3 nucleotides: TGTGCCAGCAGCACGACAGAACCTAATTCACCCCTCCACTTT.

The V call is TRBV5-1, the J call TRBJ1-2; 8 bases match TRBD1. CDR3 length: 13 residues. V dropped 2 bases and J dropped 6; count of bases not matched to a gene: 3. CDR1 SGHRS and CDR2 YFSETQ come from the germline V gene. CDR3 nucleotide sequence: TGCGCCAGCAGCTTCACAGGGGGGGATGGCTACACCTTC. Residues: CASSFTGGDGYTF.

The chain couples TRBV7-3 to TRBJ2-1; 11 bases line up with TRBD2. This CDR3 has 15 residues. Germline V gives CDR1 SGHTA, CDR2 FQGTGA. The trim removed 5 bases at V and 9 bases at J, leaving 9 bases unmatched. The CDR3 sequence: CASSLDSGRAIEQFF. The CDR3 DNA is TGTGCCAGCAGCCTTGATAGCGGGAGGGCCATTGAGCAGTTCTTC.

V gene TRBV6-6 combines with J gene TRBJ1-1; D not resolved. Between the trimmed V and J ends, which lost 2 bases and 1 base, there was a span of 5 bases. CDR3 size: 13 residues. CDR1 and CDR2 from the germline V gene are MNHNY and SVGAGI (reference sequence). This CDR3 reads CASSYPRNTEAFF. CDR3 nucleotide sequence: TGTGCCAGCAGTTACCCTAGGAACACTGAAGCTTTCTTT.

The chain employs TRBV24-1 and TRBJ1-2, with D hard to call. This CDR3 spans 14 amino acids. Looked up from germline, CDR1 is KGHDR and CDR2 is SFDVKD. Trimming shortened V by 1 base and J by 4 bases, and 9 bases separated the two germline ends. The CDR3 DNA is TGTGCCACCAGTGATTTTTCAGTTTTCTATGGCTACACCTTC. It yields the protein CATSDFSVFYGYTF.

The chain combines TRBV3-1 (or the pseudogene TRBV3-2) with TRBJ2-5; perhaps TRBD2 as D (7 bases). V lost 4 bases to trimming and J lost 4 bases, with 19 bases between them. Germline CDR1 reads LGHDT; CDR2 reads YNNKEL (reference sequence). The CDR3 consists of 16 residues. In DNA, the CDR3 is TGTGCCAGCAGCCCAAGTGATCGGGGGGCCCGAGAGACCCAGTACTTC. This sequence encodes CASSPSDRGARETQYF.

This chain links TRBV11-3 with TRBJ2-1, with 8 bases lining up with TRBD2. The V segment lost 0 bases and the J segment 2 bases; nucleotides outside the gene matches: 9. This CDR3 is built from 18 residues. Per the germline V gene, CDR1 is SGHNT and CDR2 is YENEEA. The CDR3 loop is CASSLDVGGANPYNEQFF. In DNA, the CDR3 is TGTGCCAGCAGCTTAGACGTCGGGGGGGCCAACCCCTACAATGAGCAGTTCTTC.

The V and J genes are TRBV19 and TRBJ1-3; D gene ambiguous. The ends were cut back, 6 bases at V and 1 base at J, with 10 bases in the middle. The CDR3 has 14 amino acids. Germline V gene lookup returns CDR1 LNHDA and CDR2 SQIVND (reference sequence). CDR3 in DNA: TGTGCCAGTAGCCCAATGTTGTCTGGAAACACCATATATTTT. Its translation is CASSPMLSGNTIYF.

V gene TRBV5-1 combines with J gene TRBJ2-3, with D perhaps TRBD2 (7 bases). The CDR3 is made up of 15 amino acids. The V gene's germline CDR1 is SGHRS and CDR2 YFSETQ. V was clipped by 5 bases and J by 5 bases, with 18 bases between them. CDR3 coding DNA: TGCGCCAGCAGTCCCAGTCCTAGGGGGGGAGATACGCAGTATTTT. This translates into CASSPSPRGGDTQYF. Using reference TRBV5-1 and TRBJ2-3 for the parts outside the CDR3, the full variable domain is KAGVTQTPRYLIKTRGQQVTLSCSPISGHRSVSWYQQTPGQGLQFLFEYFSETQRNKGNFPGRFSGRQFSNSRSEMNVSTLELGDSALYLCASSPSPRGGDTQYFGPGTRLTVL.

The CDR3 DNA reads TGCGCCAGCAGCTTGGCCCTGTCGGAGGACTCACCCCTCCACTTT. Its translation is CASSLALSEDSPLHF. V usage is TRBV5-1 and J usage is TRBJ1-6, with no clear D. The germline V gene encodes CDR1 SGHRS and CDR2 YFSETQ. The CDR3 is 15 amino acids. Between the trimmed V and J ends, which lost 0 bases and 10 bases, there was a span of 14 bases.

A few counts support this clone. The rearrangement links TRBV18 to TRBJ2-1; 11 bases fit TRBD2. The CDR3 loop spans 15 amino acids. V lost 3 bases to trimming and J lost 4 bases; unmatched junction nucleotides: 2. Per the germline V gene, CDR1 is KGHSH and CDR2 is LQKENI. The DNA of the CDR3 is TGTGCCAGCTCACCCGGGACTAGCGGATACAATGAGCAGTTCTTC. It is translated as CASSPGTSGYNEQFF.

In nucleotides, the CDR3 is TGTGCCAGCAGCCCCTCTAGCGGGGGGCTAAATGAGCAGTTCTTC. Its protein product is CASSPSSGGLNEQFF. V is TRBV16 and J is TRBJ2-1; 11 nucleotides line up with TRBD2. Germline V gives CDR1 KGHSY, CDR2 FQNENV. The CDR3 length is 15 residues. Trimming took 4 bases from V and 7 from J; bases not matched to a gene: 6.

This chain connects TRBV5-1 to TRBJ2-7, with D uncertain. Per germline, CDR1 SGHRS and CDR2 YFSETQ. Trimming removed 0 bases at V and 3 bases at J, with 7 bases between. This CDR3 contains 13 residues. CDR3 amino acids: CASSLASDYEQYF. In DNA form, the CDR3 reads TGCGCCAGCAGCTTGGCCAGCGACTACGAGCAGTACTTC.

The chain links TRBV14 to TRBJ2-2; D is unclear. The germline V gene has CDR1 SGHDN and CDR2 FVKESK. Trimming took off 0 bases at V and 3 bases at J, with 14 bases between the two ends. This CDR3 has 17 residues. CDR3 coding DNA: TGTGCCAGCAGCCAAGATCAACCGACATGGCACACCGGGGAGCTGTTTTTT. This codes for CASSQDQPTWHTGELFF.

This chain joins TRBV6-4 and TRBJ2-2, with D possibly being TRBD1 (6 bases). The V gene's germline CDR1 is MRHNA and CDR2 SNTAGT. This CDR3 spans 15 amino acids. Trimming stripped 4 bases from V and 5 bases from J, with 14 bases between. The CDR3 loop reads CASSVTGIGTGELFF. CDR3 DNA: TGTGCCAGCAGTGTCACAGGGATTGGTACCGGGGAGCTGTTTTTT.

V is TRBV19 and J is TRBJ2-6, with 11 bases matching TRBD1. The CDR3 contains 17 residues. Trimming at V came to 4 bases and at J to 4 bases, leaving 6 bases not matched to a gene. Germline V gene sequence: CDR1 LNHDA, CDR2 SQIVND (reference sequence). DNA of the CDR3: TGTGCCAGTAGTAAGGACAGGGGGCGCTCAGGGGCCAACGTCCTGACTTTC. Translated, it gives CASSKDRGRSGANVLTF.

The chain has TRBV19 and TRBJ2-2, with 8 bases identical to TRBD2. Losses at the gene ends were 1 base for V and 7 bases for J; bases not matched to a gene: 2. The CDR3 totals 14 residues. Germline CDR1 reads LNHDA; CDR2 reads SQIVND (reference sequence). In DNA, the CDR3 is TGTGCCAGTAGTATAGCGGGGGGGAACGGGGAGCTGTTTTTT. The encoded protein is CASSIAGGNGELFF.

The chain is built from TRBV5-6 and TRBJ1-2, with 7 nucleotides matching TRBD1. The ends lost 3 bases at V and 6 bases at J; junction bases unmatched: 8. Germline loops: CDR1 SGHDT, CDR2 YYEEEE. This CDR3 spans 14 amino acids. The CDR3 loop is CASSWGTESHGYTF. CDR3 DNA sequence: TGTGCCAGCAGCTGGGGGACAGAATCGCATGGCTACACCTTC.

This rearrangement joins TRBV19 to TRBJ2-1, with 8 bases that match TRBD2. Germline-derived CDR1 and CDR2 are LNHDA and SQIVND (reference sequence). The CDR3 contains 16 residues. V dropped 1 base and J dropped 3; count of bases not matched to a gene: 5. The CDR3 protein is CASSIVGAGVYNEQFF. The CDR3 nucleotides are TGTGCCAGTAGTATAGTGGGAGCGGGAGTCTACAATGAGCAGTTCTTC.

This chain joins TRBV15 and TRBJ2-3, with D uncertain. This CDR3 has 13 residues. V lost 1 base, J lost 5 bases, and 7 bases lay in between. Germline CDR1 reads LNHNV; CDR2 reads YYDKDF (reference sequence). CDR3: CATSRVAIDTQYF. Here the CDR3 DNA reads TGTGCCACCAGCAGAGTCGCGATAGATACGCAGTATTTT.

The chain employs TRBV4-1 and TRBJ2-1; 9 bases match TRBD2. Per germline, CDR1 MGHRA and CDR2 YSYEKL. CDR3 length: 16 residues. The ends lost 1 base at V and 6 bases at J; junction bases unmatched: 7. CDR3 nucleotides: TGCGCCAGCAGCCAAGGTCTAGCGGGGCGGTTCAATGAGCAGTTCTTC. Its translation: CASSQGLAGRFNEQFF.